The T cell receptor beta chain under discussion was sequenced for a study of cytomegalovirus exposure and HLA in healthy donors. The CDR3 runs to 15 residues. Trimming removed 2 bases at V and 6 bases at J, with 14 bases between. Looked up from germline, CDR1 is MGHRA and CDR2 is YSYEKL. Study results and limitations: An ancestry cluster, one associated with Asian ancestry, reportedly showed fewer N-insertions than the 666-donor mean in a later analysis.

Worth noting for this clone: No antigen is known for it.

It was with 60 Vbeta and 13 Jbeta primers that the PCR ran. The assay was immunoSEQ multiplex PCR, and TCRdb's table has in-frame clones only and misses some. The sample includes 100,000 to 150,000 clones, 75% to 90% of them seen just once. What was sequenced was PBMCs. This sequence was found in a man younger than 45 in good health and CMV-seropositive. The gene calls are TRBV4-1 and TRBJ1-5; weak D call: TRBD1 (5 bases). The CDR3 sequence is CASSQQVRDRQPQHF. The DNA for the CDR3 is TGCGCCAGCAGCCAACAGGTCAGGGATCGTCAGCCCCAGCATTTT.